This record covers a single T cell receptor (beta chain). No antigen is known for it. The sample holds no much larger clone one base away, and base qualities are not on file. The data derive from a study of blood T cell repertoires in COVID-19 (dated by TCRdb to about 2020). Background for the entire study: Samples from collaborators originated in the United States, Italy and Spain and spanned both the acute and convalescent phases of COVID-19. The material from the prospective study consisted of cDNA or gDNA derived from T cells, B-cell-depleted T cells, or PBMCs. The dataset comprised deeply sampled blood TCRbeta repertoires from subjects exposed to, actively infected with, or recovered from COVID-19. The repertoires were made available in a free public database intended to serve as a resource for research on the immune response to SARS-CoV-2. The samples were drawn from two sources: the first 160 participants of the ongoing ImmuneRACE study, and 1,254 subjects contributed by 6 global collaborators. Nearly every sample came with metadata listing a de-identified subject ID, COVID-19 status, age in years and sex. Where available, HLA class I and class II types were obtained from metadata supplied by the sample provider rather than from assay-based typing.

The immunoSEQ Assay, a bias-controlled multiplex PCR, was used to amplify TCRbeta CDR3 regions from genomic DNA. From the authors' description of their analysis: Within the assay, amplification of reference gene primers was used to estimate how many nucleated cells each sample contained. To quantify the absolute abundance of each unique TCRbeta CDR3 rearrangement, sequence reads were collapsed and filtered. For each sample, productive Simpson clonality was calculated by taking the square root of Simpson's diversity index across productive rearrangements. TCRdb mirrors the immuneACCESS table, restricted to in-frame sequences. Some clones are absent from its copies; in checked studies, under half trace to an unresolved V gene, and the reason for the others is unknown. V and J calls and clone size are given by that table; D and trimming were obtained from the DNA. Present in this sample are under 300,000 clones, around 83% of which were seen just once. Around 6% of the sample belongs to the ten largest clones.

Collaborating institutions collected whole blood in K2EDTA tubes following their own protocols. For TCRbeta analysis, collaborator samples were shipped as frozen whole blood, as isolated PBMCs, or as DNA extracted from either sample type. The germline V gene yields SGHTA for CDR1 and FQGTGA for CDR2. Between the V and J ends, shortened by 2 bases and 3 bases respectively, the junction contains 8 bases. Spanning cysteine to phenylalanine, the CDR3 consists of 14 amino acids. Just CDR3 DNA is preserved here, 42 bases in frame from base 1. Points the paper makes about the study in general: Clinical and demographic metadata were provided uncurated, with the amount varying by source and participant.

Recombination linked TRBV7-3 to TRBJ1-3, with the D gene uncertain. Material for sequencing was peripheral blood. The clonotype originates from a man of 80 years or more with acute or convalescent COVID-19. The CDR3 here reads CASSLRGFGNTIYF. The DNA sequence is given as TGTGCCAGCAGCTTACGGGGTTTTGGAAACACCATATATTTT.